The 27 T cell receptor beta chains below all came from one sample that was sequenced in a study of T cells in Graves' hyperthyroidism and ophthalmopathy. The TCR beta CDR3 regions underwent amplification using RNA transcripts as the source. The primer set for the first-round RT-PCR of the TCR CDR3 was HTBI. TCRdb called the multiplex PCR reads again in MiXCR, with one record for every CDR3 protein. This sample yields hundreds of thousands of distinct CDR3 sequences, of which approximately 14% are seen a single time; about 4.5% belongs to the top ten. What was sequenced was blood. The receptors come from a woman aged 35 to 49 with Graves' ophthalmopathy.

This clonotype appeared many times. This chain joins TRBV10-3 and TRBJ2-7; TRBD2 matches 8 bases. The CDR3 length is 13 residues. Germline trimming cut 11 bases from V and 3 bases from J; bases unmatched to any gene: 9. Germline V CDR1 and CDR2: ENHRY, SYGVKD. This CDR3 is CAAQRERDYEQYF. In nucleotides, the CDR3 is TGTGCCGCCCAGCGGGAGAGGGACTACGAGCAGTACTTC.

This clonotype was detected many times. The rearrangement uses TRBV28 and TRBJ2-7; 8 bases map to TRBD1. V lost 5 bases and J lost 4; bases outside the gene matches: 7. This CDR3 spans 14 amino acids. Looked up from germline, CDR1 is MDHEN and CDR2 is SYDVKM. As DNA, the CDR3 is TGTGCCAGCAGTACCAACAGGGGGATGTACGAGCAGTACTTC. This gives the protein CASSTNRGMYEQYF.

In its sample, this clonotype was seen a few times. The rearrangement links TRBV5-1 to TRBJ1-3; a possible D gene is TRBD1 (5 bases). This CDR3 contains 12 residues. Germline V CDR1 and CDR2: SGHRS, YFSETQ. Trimming took 4 bases from V and 8 from J, leaving 10 bases between them. Written as DNA, the CDR3 is TGCGCCAGCAGCCCGGAGGGGTACACCATATATTTT. Protein sequence: CASSPEGYTIYF.

This clonotype was counted only a few times. This may arise from a read error, as a much more abundant clone is one base away. This sequence joins TRBV6-2 or TRBV6-3 and TRBJ2-7, with D maybe TRBD2 (5 bases). Per the germline V gene, CDR1 is MNHEY and CDR2 is SVGEGT. The CDR3 totals 16 residues. The CDR3 region is CVSSFVAVAPAYEQYF. CDR3 DNA sequence: TGTGTCAGCAGTTTCGTCGCGGTAGCGCCGGCCTACGAGCAGTACTTC.

This clonotype occurred many times. V is TRBV25-1 and J is TRBJ1-5; D is unresolved. The CDR3 covers 17 residues. Germline V CDR1 and CDR2: MGHDK, SYGVNS. The V gene lost 3 bases and the J gene lost 4 bases, with 19 bases spanning the gap. The CDR3: CASSDPGLARRNQPQHF. DNA of the CDR3: TGTGCCAGCAGTGATCCGGGGTTGGCTAGGAGGAATCAGCCCCAGCATTTT.

The sample holds many counts of this clonotype. The J gene is TRBJ2-7, the V gene TRBV5-6; D is tentatively TRBD1 or TRBD2 (5 bases each). The CDR3 consists of 15 residues. V was shortened by 0 bases and J by 0 bases, with 10 bases between the two germline ends. Germline V CDR1 and CDR2: SGHDT, YYEEEE. The chain's CDR3 is CASSLVGASSYEQYF. The CDR3 bases are TGTGCCAGCAGCTTGGTCGGGGCCTCCTCCTACGAGCAGTACTTC.

This clonotype was seen at least ten times. J is TRBJ1-2 and V is TRBV7-2; 9 nucleotides match TRBD1. Germline trimming cut 3 bases from V and 8 bases from J; bases unmatched to any gene: 4. Germline V CDR1 and CDR2: SGHTA, FQGNSA. The CDR3 has 13 amino acids. The CDR3 spells CASSFGQGQGYTF. The CDR3 DNA reads TGTGCCAGCAGCTTTGGACAGGGGCAGGGCTACACCTTC.

In its sample, this clonotype was seen many times. The V and J genes are TRBV20-1 and TRBJ2-2; 14 nucleotides agree with TRBD2. CDR3 size: 18 residues. The V segment lost 1 base and the J segment 6 bases; nucleotides outside the gene matches: 10. Germline V CDR1 and CDR2: DFQATT, SNEGSKA (reference sequence). The CDR3 region is CSARGGLAGGSKAGELFF. The CDR3 nucleotides read TGCAGTGCTAGAGGCGGACTAGCGGGAGGTTCAAAGGCCGGGGAGCTGTTTTTT.

The chain links TRBV4-1 to TRBJ2-5; D tentatively reads TRBD1 or TRBD2 (5 bases each). Germline CDR1 MGHRA, CDR2 YSYEKL. The V gene lost 0 bases and the J gene lost 1 base, with 12 bases spanning the gap. The CDR3 length is 16 residues. The CDR3 DNA is TGCGCCAGCAGCCAAGATATCGGGACCGTCCAAGAGACCCAGTACTTC. This translates into CASSQDIGTVQETQYF.

The chain employs TRBV11-2 and TRBJ2-3; D is unresolved. Germline CDR1 and CDR2: SGHAT and FQNNGV. V lost 1 base to trimming and J lost 0 bases, with 11 bases between them. The CDR3 is 16 residues long. The CDR3 sequence: CASSLVWPPSTDTQYF. The CDR3 region has the DNA TGTGCCAGCAGCTTAGTGTGGCCCCCCAGCACAGATACGCAGTATTTT.

This clonotype was observed many times. The rearrangement links TRBV27 to TRBJ2-2; 7 positions match TRBD1. Germline assignment: CDR1 MNHEY and CDR2 SMNVEV (reference sequence). This CDR3 spans 14 amino acids. V gave up 6 bases and J gave up 5 bases; unmatched junction bases: 6. CDR3 protein: CASSGTESTGELFF. Written as DNA, the CDR3 is TGTGCCAGCAGCGGGACAGAGTCGACCGGGGAGCTGTTTTTT.

Only a few counts were recorded for this clonotype. V and J are TRBV20-1 and TRBJ2-2, with a possible D match to TRBD1 (5 bases). V was clipped by 4 bases and J by 4 bases, with 13 bases between them. Per germline, CDR1 DFQATT and CDR2 SNEGSKA (reference sequence). CDR3 length: 14 amino acids. The CDR3 here is CSAIRQGSTGELFF. The CDR3 DNA follows: TGCAGTGCTATTAGGCAGGGATCCACCGGGGAGCTGTTTTTT.

This chain uses TRBV20-1 with TRBJ1-1; D call uncertain. In germline, CDR1 is DFQATT, CDR2 SNEGSKA (reference sequence). This CDR3 is 11 amino acids long. The CDR3 DNA is TGCAGCCCCGTCGTGAACACTGAAGCTTTCTTT. As protein: CSPVVNTEAFF.

This clonotype was seen at least ten times. The CDR3 loop reads CASSLAETNTEAFF. The CDR3 DNA is TGTGCCAGCAGCTTGGCCGAGACGAACACTGAAGCTTTCTTT. The chain has TRBV7-2 and TRBJ1-1; unclear D gene. Deletions cut 3 bases from V and 1 base from J, with 9 bases between. The CDR3 contains 14 residues. Germline CDR1 SGHTA, CDR2 FQGNSA.

In this sample, this clonotype turned up a few times. The chain recombines TRBV11-2 with TRBJ2-4; no clear D gene. V was cut by 5 bases and J by 0 bases, with 14 bases left in between. The CDR3 totals 16 residues. Germline V CDR1 and CDR2: SGHAT, FQNNGV. The CDR3 region is CASSGLGKLAKNIQYF. The DNA of the CDR3 is TGTGCCAGCAGCGGATTGGGGAAGCTAGCCAAAAACATTCAGTACTTC.

The chain has TRBV30 and TRBJ2-7, with 9 bases aligning to TRBD1. Germline V gene sequence: CDR1 GTSNPN, CDR2 SVGIG (reference sequence). The J segment lost 4 bases and the V segment lost 3 bases, leaving 7 bases of the junction unmatched. CDR3 length: 14 residues. CDR3 protein: CAWSAGTGKYEQYF. DNA of the CDR3: TGTGCCTGGAGCGCCGGGACAGGGAAGTACGAGCAGTACTTC.

This clonotype was found many times. This sequence joins TRBV20-1 and TRBJ2-7; the match to TRBD2 covers 12 bases. The length of the CDR3 is 15 residues. V lost 6 bases and J lost 3; bases outside the gene matches: 9. The germline V gene has CDR1 DFQATT and CDR2 SNEGSKA (reference sequence). This CDR3 is CSAQTSGSGGYEQYF. Written as DNA, the CDR3 is TGCAGTGCCCAGACTAGCGGGAGTGGGGGCTACGAGCAGTACTTC.

Comments on this clonotype: The junction differs from germline at one of its ends, possibly a read error. The CDR3 DNA follows: TGTGCCAGCAGGGACAGCCTTATTAGCGGGGACGACTTC. Amino acids: CASRDSLISGDDF. The V gene is TRBV6-1, the J gene TRBJ2-7; 8 nucleotides match TRBD2. Per germline, CDR1 MNHNS and CDR2 SASEGT. CDR3 length: 13 residues.

This clonotype was detected many times. The chain links TRBV25-1 to TRBJ2-4; 11 bases are shared with TRBD2. The CDR3 has 17 amino acids. The J segment lost 3 bases and the V segment lost 7 bases, leaving 11 bases of the junction unmatched. The V gene's germline CDR1 is MGHDK and CDR2 SYGVNS. The CDR3 nucleotides read TGTGCCAGCAATCTTCCCGCCCTAGCGGGAGGCAAAAACATTCAGTACTTC. Translating gives CASNLPALAGGKNIQYF.

This clonotype was seen repeatedly, ten times or more. The V call is TRBV15, the J call TRBJ2-7; D ambiguous. V was cut by 1 base and J by 4 bases, with 5 bases left in between. The CDR3 consists of 12 residues. CDR1 LNHNV and CDR2 YYDKDF come from the germline V gene (reference sequence). The CDR3 DNA sequence: TGTGCCACCAGCAGAGTAGGGTACGAGCAGTACTTC. It is translated as CATSRVGYEQYF.

There are many counts of this clonotype. The gene calls are TRBV6-5 and TRBJ2-7; D is unresolved. Trimming left V 4 bases short and J 5 bases short, with 9 bases between. The CDR3 spans 12 residues. Germline lookup yields CDR1 MNHEY and CDR2 SVGAGI. The CDR3 bases are TGTGCCAGCAGTTCCGATGAGAACGAGCAGTACTTC. Translating it yields CASSSDENEQYF.

V usage is TRBV12-3 or TRBV12-4 and J usage is TRBJ1-1; perhaps TRBD1 as D (5 bases). This CDR3 has 14 amino acids. V lost 8 bases and J lost 4, with 17 bases in between. CDR3 DNA: TGTGCCAGCGCCCGCCTTGGGGGTACCACTGAAGCTTTCTTT. Amino acid sequence: CASARLGGTTEAFF.

Many counts were recorded for this clonotype. The chain combines TRBV28 with TRBJ2-2; 10 bases fit TRBD1. CDR3 size: 15 residues. J gave up 10 bases and V 5 bases, and 10 bases lay outside the gene matches. Germline V gene data show CDR1 as MDHEN and CDR2 as SYDVKM. CDR3: CASSGWTGGSEELFF. As DNA, the CDR3 is TGTGCCAGCAGTGGGTGGACAGGGGGTTCTGAGGAGCTGTTTTTT.

This clonotype was seen many times. This rearrangement joins TRBV20-1 to TRBJ1-1; no clear D gene. V lost 3 bases and J lost 3, with 8 bases in between. The CDR3 consists of 12 residues. The germline gives CDR1 DFQATT, CDR2 SNEGSKA (reference sequence). CDR3 region: CSASLGYTEAFF. In nucleotides, the CDR3 is TGCAGTGCTAGTTTAGGGTACACTGAAGCTTTCTTT.

This clonotype was seen repeatedly, ten times or more. This chain links TRBV28 with TRBJ2-7, with D possibly TRBD1 on 6 matching bases. Germline values: CDR1 MDHEN, CDR2 SYDVKM. Trimming removed 3 bases from V and 2 bases from J, with 11 bases in between. The CDR3 is made up of 14 amino acids. DNA of the CDR3: TGTGCCAGCAGTTTTGACAGGACAGCCTACGAGCAGTACTTC. This translates into CASSFDRTAYEQYF.

This clonotype was counted many times. The chain employs TRBV2 and TRBJ2-7; no definite D call. Germline V CDR1 and CDR2: SNHLY, FYNNEI. The CDR3 is 13 residues long. V lost 3 bases, J lost 7 bases, and 13 bases lay in between. CDR3 in amino acids: CASSDPLHKEQYF. For the CDR3, the DNA is TGTGCCAGCAGTGACCCCTTACATAAAGAGCAGTACTTC.

This clonotype was detected ten times or more. This sequence joins TRBV6-5 and TRBJ1-3, with a possible D match to TRBD1 (6 bases). Germline V gives CDR1 MNHEY, CDR2 SVGAGI. Deletions cut 1 base from V and 1 base from J, with 8 bases between. The length of the CDR3 is 15 residues. The CDR3 DNA reads as TGTGCCAGCAGTTACTGGGGGCGATCTGGAAACACCATATATTTT. Translation gives CASSYWGRSGNTIYF.